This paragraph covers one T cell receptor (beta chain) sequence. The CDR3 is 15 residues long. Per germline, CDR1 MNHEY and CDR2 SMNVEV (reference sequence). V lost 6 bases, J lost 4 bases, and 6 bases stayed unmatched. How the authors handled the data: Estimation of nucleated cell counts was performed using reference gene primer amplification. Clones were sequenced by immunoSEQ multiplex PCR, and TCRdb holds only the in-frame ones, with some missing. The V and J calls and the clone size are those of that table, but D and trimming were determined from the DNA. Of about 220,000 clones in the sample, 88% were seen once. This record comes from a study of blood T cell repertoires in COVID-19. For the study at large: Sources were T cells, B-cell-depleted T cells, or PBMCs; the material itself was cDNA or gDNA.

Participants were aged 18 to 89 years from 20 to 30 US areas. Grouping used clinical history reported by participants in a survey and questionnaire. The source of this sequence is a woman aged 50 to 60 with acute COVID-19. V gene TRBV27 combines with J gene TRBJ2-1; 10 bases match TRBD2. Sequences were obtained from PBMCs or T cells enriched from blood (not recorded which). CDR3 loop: CASSLLAGTYNEQFF. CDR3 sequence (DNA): TGTGCCAGCAGCCTACTAGCGGGGACTTACAATGAGCAGTTCTTC.